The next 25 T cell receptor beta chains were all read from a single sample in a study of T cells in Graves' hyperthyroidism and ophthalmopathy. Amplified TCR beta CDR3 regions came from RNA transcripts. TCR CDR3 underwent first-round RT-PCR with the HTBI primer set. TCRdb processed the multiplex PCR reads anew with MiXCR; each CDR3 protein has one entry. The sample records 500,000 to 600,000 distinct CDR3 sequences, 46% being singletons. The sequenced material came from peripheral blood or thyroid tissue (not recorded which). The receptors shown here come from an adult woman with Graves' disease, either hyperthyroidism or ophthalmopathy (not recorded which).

The DNA for the CDR3 is TGTGCCAGTAGTATGTATGGAAGTCAGCCCCAGCATTTT. It yields the protein CASSMYGSQPQHF. The chain joins TRBV19 to TRBJ1-5, with D unclear. Between the trimmed V and J ends, which lost 3 bases and 6 bases, there was a span of 9 bases. The CDR3 has 13 residues. Germline CDR1 is LNHDA and CDR2 is SQIVND (reference sequence).

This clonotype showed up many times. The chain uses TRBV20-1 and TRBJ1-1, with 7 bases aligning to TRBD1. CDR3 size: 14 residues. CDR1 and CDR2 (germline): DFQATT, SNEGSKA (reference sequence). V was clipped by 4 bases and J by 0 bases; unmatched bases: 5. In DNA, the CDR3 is TGCAGTGCTAATAACAGGGGAATGAACACTGAAGCTTTCTTT. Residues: CSANNRGMNTEAFF.

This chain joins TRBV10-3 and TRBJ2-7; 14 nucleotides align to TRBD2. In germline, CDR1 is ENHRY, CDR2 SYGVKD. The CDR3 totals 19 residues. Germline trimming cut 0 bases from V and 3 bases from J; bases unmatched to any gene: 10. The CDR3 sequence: CAISESTGTSGSADYEQYF. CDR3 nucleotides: TGTGCCATCAGTGAGTCGACGGGGACTAGCGGGAGCGCGGACTACGAGCAGTACTTC.

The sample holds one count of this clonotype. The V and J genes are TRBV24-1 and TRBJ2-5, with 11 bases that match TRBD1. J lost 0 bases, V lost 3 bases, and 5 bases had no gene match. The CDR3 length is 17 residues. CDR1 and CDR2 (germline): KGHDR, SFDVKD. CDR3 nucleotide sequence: TGTGCCACCAGTGATGCCGGGACAGGGGGATACCAAGAGACCCAGTACTTC. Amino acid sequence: CATSDAGTGGYQETQYF.

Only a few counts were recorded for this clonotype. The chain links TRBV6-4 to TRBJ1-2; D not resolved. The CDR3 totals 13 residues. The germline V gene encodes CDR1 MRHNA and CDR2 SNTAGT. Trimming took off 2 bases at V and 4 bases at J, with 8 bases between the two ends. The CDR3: CASSDTPGYGYTF. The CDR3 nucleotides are TGTGCCAGCAGTGACACTCCTGGCTATGGCTACACCTTC.

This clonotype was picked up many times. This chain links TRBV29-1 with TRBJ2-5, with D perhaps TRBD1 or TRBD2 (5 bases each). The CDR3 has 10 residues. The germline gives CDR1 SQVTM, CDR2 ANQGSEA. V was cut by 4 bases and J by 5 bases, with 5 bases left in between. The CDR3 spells CSVGGETQYF. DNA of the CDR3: TGCAGCGTTGGGGGGGAGACCCAGTACTTC.

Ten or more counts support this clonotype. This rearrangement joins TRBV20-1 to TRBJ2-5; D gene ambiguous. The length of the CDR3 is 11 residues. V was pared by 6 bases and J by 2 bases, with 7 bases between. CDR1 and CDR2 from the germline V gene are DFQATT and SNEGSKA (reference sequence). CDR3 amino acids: CSAWRQETQYF. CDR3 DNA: TGCAGTGCCTGGCGGCAAGAGACCCAGTACTTC.

The DNA of the CDR3 is TGTGCCAGCAGCTTATTGGAGCAACCGTACGAGCAGTACTTC. Protein sequence: CASSLLEQPYEQYF. The genes are TRBV7-2 and TRBJ2-7; D gene unclear. The CDR3 sequence is 14 residues long. Trimming removed 2 bases at V and 4 bases at J, with 12 bases between. Germline values: CDR1 SGHTA, CDR2 FQGNSA.

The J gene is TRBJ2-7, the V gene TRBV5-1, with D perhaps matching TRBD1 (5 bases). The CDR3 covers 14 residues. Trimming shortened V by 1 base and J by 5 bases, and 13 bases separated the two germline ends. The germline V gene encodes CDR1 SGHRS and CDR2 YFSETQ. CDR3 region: CASSLRSGSHEQYF. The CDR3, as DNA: TGCGCCAGCAGCTTGAGGTCAGGGTCCCACGAGCAGTACTTC.

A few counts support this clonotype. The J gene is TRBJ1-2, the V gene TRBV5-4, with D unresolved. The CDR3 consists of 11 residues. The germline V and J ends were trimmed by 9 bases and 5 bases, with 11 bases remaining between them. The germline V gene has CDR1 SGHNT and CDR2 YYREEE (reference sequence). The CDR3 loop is CAIRGEYGYTF. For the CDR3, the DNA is TGTGCCATCCGCGGGGAGTATGGCTACACCTTC. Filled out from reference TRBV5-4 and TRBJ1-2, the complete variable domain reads ETGVTQSPTHLIKTRGQQVTLRCSSQSGHNTVSWYQQALGQGPQFIFQYYREEENGRGNFPPRFSGLQFPNYSSELNVNALELDDSALYLCAIRGEYGYTFGSGTRLTVV.

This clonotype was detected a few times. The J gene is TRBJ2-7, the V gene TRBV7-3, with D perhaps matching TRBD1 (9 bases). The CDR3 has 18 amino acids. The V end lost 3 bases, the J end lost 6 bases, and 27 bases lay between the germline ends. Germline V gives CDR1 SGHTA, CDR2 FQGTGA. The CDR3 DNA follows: TGTGCCAGCAGCTTTCCCACGGGAGGGTGGGACAGGGAGCCCGAGCAGTACTTC. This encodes CASSFPTGGWDREPEQYF.

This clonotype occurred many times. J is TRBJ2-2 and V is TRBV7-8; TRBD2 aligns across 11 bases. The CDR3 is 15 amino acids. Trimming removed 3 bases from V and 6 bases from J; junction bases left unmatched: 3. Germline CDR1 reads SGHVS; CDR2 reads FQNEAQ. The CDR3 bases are TGTGCCAGCAGCTTTAGCGGGAGGGGTGCCGGGGAGCTGTTTTTT. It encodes CASSFSGRGAGELFF.

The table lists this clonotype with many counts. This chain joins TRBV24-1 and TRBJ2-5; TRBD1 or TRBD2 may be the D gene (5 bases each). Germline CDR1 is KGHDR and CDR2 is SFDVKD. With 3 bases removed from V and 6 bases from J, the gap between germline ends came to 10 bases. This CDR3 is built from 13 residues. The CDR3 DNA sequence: TGTGCCACCAGTGATGGTGGGGGTAAGACCCAGTACTTC. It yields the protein CATSDGGGKTQYF.

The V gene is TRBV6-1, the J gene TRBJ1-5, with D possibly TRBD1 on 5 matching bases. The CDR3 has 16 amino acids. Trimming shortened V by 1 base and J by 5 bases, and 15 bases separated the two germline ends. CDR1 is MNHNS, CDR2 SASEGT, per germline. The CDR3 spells CASSEVVRGADQPQHF. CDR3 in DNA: TGTGCCAGCAGTGAAGTGGTACGAGGGGCGGATCAGCCCCAGCATTTT.

The CDR3 DNA sequence: TGTGCCACCAGCAGTGACGGGAGGGACCTCTACGAGCAGTACTTC. Its protein product is CATSSDGRDLYEQYF. The rearrangement links TRBV15 to TRBJ2-7, with TRBD2 matching over 8 bases. The V segment lost 3 bases and the J segment 3 bases; nucleotides outside the gene matches: 7. The germline V gene has CDR1 LNHNV and CDR2 YYDKDF (reference sequence). The CDR3 has 15 residues.

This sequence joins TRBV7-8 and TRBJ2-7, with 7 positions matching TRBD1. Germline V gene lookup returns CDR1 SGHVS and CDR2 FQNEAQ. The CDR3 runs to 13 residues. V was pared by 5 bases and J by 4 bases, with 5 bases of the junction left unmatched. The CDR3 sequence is CASSNRGRYEQYF. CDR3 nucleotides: TGTGCCAGCAGCAACAGGGGTCGGTACGAGCAGTACTTC.

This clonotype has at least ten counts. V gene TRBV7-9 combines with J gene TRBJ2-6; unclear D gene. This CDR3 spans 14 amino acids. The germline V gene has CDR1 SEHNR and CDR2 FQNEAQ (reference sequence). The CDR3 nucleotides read TGTGCGGCTCAGGTTTCCTCTGGGGCCAACGTCCTGACTTTC. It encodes CAAQVSSGANVLTF.

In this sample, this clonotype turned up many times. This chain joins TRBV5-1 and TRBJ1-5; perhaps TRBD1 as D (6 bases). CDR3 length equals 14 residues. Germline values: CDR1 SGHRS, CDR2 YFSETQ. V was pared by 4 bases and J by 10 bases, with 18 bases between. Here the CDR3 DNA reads TGCGCCAGCAGCGTCACAGGGACCACGGGACCCCAGCATTTT. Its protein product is CASSVTGTTGPQHF. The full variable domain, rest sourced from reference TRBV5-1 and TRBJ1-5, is KAGVTQTPRYLIKTRGQQVTLSCSPISGHRSVSWYQQTPGQGLQFLFEYFSETQRNKGNFPGRFSGRQFSNSRSEMNVSTLELGDSALYLCASSVTGTTGPQHFGDGTRLSIL.

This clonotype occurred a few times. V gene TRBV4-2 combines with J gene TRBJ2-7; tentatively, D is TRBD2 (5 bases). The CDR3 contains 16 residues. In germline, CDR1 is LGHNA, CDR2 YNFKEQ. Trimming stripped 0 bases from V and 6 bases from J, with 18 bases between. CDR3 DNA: TGTGCCAGCAGCCAAGATCGATGGGAACTAGTTGGCGAGCAGTACTTC. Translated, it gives CASSQDRWELVGEQYF.

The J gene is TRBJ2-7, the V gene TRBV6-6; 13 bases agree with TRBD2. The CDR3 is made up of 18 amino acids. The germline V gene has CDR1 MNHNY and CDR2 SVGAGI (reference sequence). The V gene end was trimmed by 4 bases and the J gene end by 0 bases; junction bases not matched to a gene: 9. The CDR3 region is CASSSSGTSGTYSYEQYF. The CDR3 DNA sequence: TGTGCCAGCAGTTCTTCCGGGACTAGCGGGACTTACTCCTACGAGCAGTACTTC.

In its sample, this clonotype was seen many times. The DNA of the CDR3 is TGCGCCAGCAGCTTCAGGGGTTTGAACGAGCAGTACTTC. This gives the protein CASSFRGLNEQYF. The V and J genes are TRBV5-1 and TRBJ2-7; weak D call: TRBD1 (6 bases). From germline, CDR1 is SGHRS and CDR2 YFSETQ. Trimming removed 2 bases at V and 5 bases at J, with 11 bases between. There are 13 residues in the CDR3.

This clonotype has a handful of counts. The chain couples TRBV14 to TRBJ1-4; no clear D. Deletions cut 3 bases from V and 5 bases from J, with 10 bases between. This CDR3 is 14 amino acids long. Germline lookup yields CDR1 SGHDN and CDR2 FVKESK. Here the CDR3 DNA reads TGTGCCAGCAGCCAGCGGTCGGGGAATGAAAAACTGTTTTTT. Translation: CASSQRSGNEKLFF.

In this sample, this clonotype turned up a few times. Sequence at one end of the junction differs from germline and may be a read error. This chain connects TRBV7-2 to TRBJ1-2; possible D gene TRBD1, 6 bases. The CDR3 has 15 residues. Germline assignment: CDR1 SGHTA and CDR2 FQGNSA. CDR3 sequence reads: CASSLGPGQFYGYTF. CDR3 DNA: TGCGCCAGCAGTCTGGGCCCGGGACAATTCTATGGCTACACCTTC.

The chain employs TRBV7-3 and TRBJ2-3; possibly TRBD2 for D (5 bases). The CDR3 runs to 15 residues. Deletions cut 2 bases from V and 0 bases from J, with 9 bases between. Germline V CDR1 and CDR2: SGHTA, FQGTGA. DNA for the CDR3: TGTGCCAGCAGCTTAGTTAGCGAAAGCACAGATACGCAGTATTTT. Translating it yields CASSLVSESTDTQYF.

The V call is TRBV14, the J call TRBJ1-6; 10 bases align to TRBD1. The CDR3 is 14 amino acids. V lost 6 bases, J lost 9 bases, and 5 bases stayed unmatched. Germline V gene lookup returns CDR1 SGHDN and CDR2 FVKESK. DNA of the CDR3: TGTGCCAGCAGACTAGACAGGGGGCTTTCACCCCTCCACTTT. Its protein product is CASRLDRGLSPLHF. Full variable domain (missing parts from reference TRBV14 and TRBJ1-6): EAGVTQFPSHSVIEKGQTVTLRCDPISGHDNLYWYRRVMGKEIKFLLHFVKESKQDESGMPNNRFLAERTGGTYSTLKVQPAELEDSGVYFCASRLDRGLSPLHFGNGTRLTVT.